One and the same sample provided the 8 T cell receptor beta chains below, sequenced in a study of PD-L1 blockade in urothelial cancer. Time point defined: peripheral blood 6 weeks after treatment start. Data came from immunoSEQ multiplex PCR; TCRdb stores just in-frame clones and leaves some out. Among around 120,000 clones listed, roughly 91% were seen once. Sequences were derived from PBMCs, sampled around atezolizumab (anti-PD-L1) treatment. The receptors were gathered from a man in his sixties with urothelial cancer.

This rearrangement joins TRBV5-1 to TRBJ2-7; 7 positions match TRBD2. Germline loops: CDR1 SGHRS, CDR2 YFSETQ. This CDR3 is 16 amino acids long. The V gene end was trimmed by 4 bases and the J gene end by 3 bases; junction bases not matched to a gene: 13. CDR3 amino acids: CASSAAGVAALYEQYF. The CDR3 bases are TGCGCCAGCAGCGCGGCGGGGGTAGCGGCCCTCTACGAGCAGTACTTC. Drawing the rest from reference TRBV5-1 and TRBJ2-7, the complete variable domain is KAGVTQTPRYLIKTRGQQVTLSCSPISGHRSVSWYQQTPGQGLQFLFEYFSETQRNKGNFPGRFSGRQFSNSRSEMNVSTLELGDSALYLCASSAAGVAALYEQYFGPGTRLTVT.

Comments on this clone: A junction end diverges from the germline sequence, so it may reflect a read error. The chain employs TRBV5-4 and TRBJ1-4, with 7 bases lining up with TRBD1. This CDR3 has 14 amino acids. CDR1 is SGHNT and CDR2 is YYREEE in the germline V gene (reference sequence). The DNA of the CDR3 is TGCGCCAGCAGCCAAGGGACAGCGGAGGGGAAACTGTTTTTT. Translating gives CASSQGTAEGKLFF.

This sequence joins TRBV19 and TRBJ2-7, with a possible D match to TRBD1 (6 bases). Germline CDR1 LNHDA, CDR2 SQIVND (reference sequence). V was trimmed by 5 bases and J by 3 bases, leaving 17 bases between them. The CDR3 runs 15 residues. The CDR3 reads CASSLKGDHYYEQYF. Written as DNA, the CDR3 is TGTGCCAGTAGTCTCAAGGGGGACCACTACTACGAGCAGTACTTC.

The chain carries TRBV7-9 and TRBJ2-7; possibly TRBD1 for D (5 bases). The ends were cut back, 5 bases at V and 8 bases at J, with 16 bases in the middle. Germline assignment: CDR1 SEHNR and CDR2 FQNEAQ (reference sequence). The CDR3 sequence is 13 residues long. CDR3 sequence: CASSPGSSGQQYF. The CDR3 nucleotides are TGTGCCAGCAGCCCAGGCTCATCAGGGCAGCAGTACTTC.

V and J are TRBV5-6 and TRBJ2-3; 8 nucleotides line up with TRBD1. The CDR3 sequence is 16 residues long. In germline, CDR1 is SGHDT, CDR2 YYEEEE. V shed 4 bases and J 0 bases; nucleotides not matched to a gene: 7. The CDR3, as DNA: TGTGCCAGCAGCCATAGGACAGGGCCTAGCACAGATACGCAGTATTTT. Its protein product is CASSHRTGPSTDTQYF.

This clone was counted a few times. The chain is built from TRBV27 and TRBJ2-7, with D perhaps matching TRBD2 (5 bases). The CDR3 sequence is 14 residues long. The germline V and J ends were trimmed by 7 bases and 1 base, with 14 bases remaining between them. Looked up from germline, CDR1 is MNHEY and CDR2 is SMNVEV (reference sequence). The CDR3 loop is CASTRTEGSYEQYF. The CDR3 region has the DNA TGTGCCAGCACTAGGACTGAAGGATCCTACGAGCAGTACTTC.

This rearrangement joins TRBV13 to TRBJ2-3, with 10 bases aligning to TRBD2. Trimming at V came to 3 bases and at J to 6 bases, leaving 3 bases not matched to a gene. Germline loops: CDR1 PRHDT, CDR2 FYEKMQ (reference sequence). The CDR3 totals 14 residues. CDR3 in amino acids: CASSLASGSDTQYF. CDR3 in DNA: TGTGCCAGCAGCTTGGCTAGCGGGAGCGATACGCAGTATTTT.

The V and J genes are TRBV7-3 and TRBJ1-6, with D perhaps matching TRBD1 (5 bases). V gave up 5 bases and J gave up 7 bases, with 12 bases separating them. This CDR3 is 14 amino acids long. Per the germline V gene, CDR1 is SGHTA and CDR2 is FQGTGA. The DNA for the CDR3 is TGTGCCAGCAGCCCGCGGGGGGGGAATTCACCCCTCCACTTT. It encodes CASSPRGGNSPLHF.